This T cell receptor beta chain was retrieved from a study of CD8+CD57+ T cells in acquired aplastic anemia. At the level of the study: Sorted cells (CD4+ and CD8+) yielded DNA amounts that averaged 3.2 ug.

Per the germline V gene, CDR1 is SQVTM and CDR2 is ANQGSEA. This CDR3 has 17 residues. V lost 6 bases and J lost 5, with 25 bases in between. Genomic DNA was employed as the template in profiling TCR beta VDJ and CDR3. A single record per CDR3 protein comes from TCRdb applying MiXCR to the reads. The repertoire holds about 180,000 distinct CDR3 sequences, with about three fifths as singletons. Points from the study as a whole: Between patients and controls, CD8+ Simpson's diversity did not vary significantly. Overlap between patients and controls comprised about 28 CD8+ CDR3 sequences.

Details on this clonotype: The antigen is not known.

Patients included in sequencing had previously demonstrated CD8+CD57+ cell expansion by flow cytometry. The diagnosis in all patients was severe acquired aplastic anemia. The chain links TRBV29-1 to TRBJ2-2, with D possibly being TRBD1 or TRBD2 (5 bases each). This receptor was obtained from a human donor with aplastic anemia. Sequencing input: sorted CD4+, CD8+, or CD8+CD57+ T cells (not recorded which) from PBMCs. DNA for the CDR3: TGCAGCGTCGCAGGGAGCAGGGAGCTAATGGGGACCGGGGAGCTGTTTTTT. It encodes CSVAGSRELMGTGELFF.